A single sample is the source of the 19 T cell receptor beta chains below, sequenced in a study of cytomegalovirus exposure and HLA in healthy donors. The PCR was carried out with 60 Vbeta primers and 13 Jbeta primers. Data came from immunoSEQ multiplex PCR; TCRdb stores just in-frame clones and leaves some out. This sample has roughly 180,000 clones; 75% to 90% occur once, and the top ten carry 7.5% to 10%. Material: PBMCs. The receptors come from a man aged 18 to 29 in good health and CMV-seropositive.

The rearrangement uses TRBV5-4 and TRBJ2-3; 8 nucleotides match TRBD2. J lost 5 bases, V lost 2 bases, and 7 bases had no gene match. Germline-derived CDR1 and CDR2 are SGHNT and YYREEE (reference sequence). This CDR3 contains 15 residues. CDR3 DNA: TGTGCCAGCAGCTTAGCGGGGGAGCTGGGAGATACGCAGTATTTT. It is translated as CASSLAGELGDTQYF.

This chain's CDR3 is CASSSRLRDTSYNEQFF. The CDR3 region has the DNA TGTGCCAGCAGCTCCCGACTCCGGGACACCTCCTACAATGAGCAGTTCTTC. The chain joins TRBV7-9 to TRBJ2-1; the D gene is possibly TRBD1 (6 bases). V lost 4 bases and J 0 bases, leaving 16 bases between the germline ends. The V gene's germline CDR1 is SEHNR and CDR2 FQNEAQ (reference sequence). CDR3 length equals 17 residues. The variable domain in full, with the rest retrieved from reference TRBV7-9 and TRBJ2-1, is DTGVSQNPRHKITKRGQNVTFRCDPISEHNRLYWYRQTLGQGPEFLTYFQNEAQLEKSRLLSDRFSAERPKGSFSTLEIQRTEQGDSAMYLCASSSRLRDTSYNEQFFGPGTRLTVL.

The chain joins TRBV7-8 to TRBJ1-3; possible D gene TRBD1, 5 bases. The CDR3 sequence is 16 residues long. V was shortened by 1 base and J by 0 bases, with 10 bases between the two germline ends. Germline V gene sequence: CDR1 SGHVS, CDR2 FQNEAQ. The CDR3 loop is CASSLVGGNSGNTIYF. CDR3 sequence (DNA): TGTGCCAGCAGCTTAGTCGGGGGAAACTCTGGAAACACCATATATTTT.

The genes are TRBV7-2 and TRBJ2-3; 7 bases line up with TRBD2. This CDR3 has 17 amino acids. CDR1 is SGHTA and CDR2 is FQGNSA in the germline V gene. With 5 bases clipped from V and 2 bases from J, the junction kept 13 bases outside the gene matches. The CDR3 nucleotides are TGTGCCAGCAGCCCCGCCTGGGGGGGGGTTTACACAGATACGCAGTATTTT. Its translation: CASSPAWGGVYTDTQYF.

The chain carries TRBV7-2 and TRBJ2-3; D is unclear. The CDR3 consists of 12 residues. V gave up 5 bases and J gave up 4 bases, with 7 bases separating them. Per germline, CDR1 SGHTA and CDR2 FQGNSA. CDR3 coding DNA: TGTGCCAGCAGCCCGTTTGCAGATACGCAGTATTTT. This encodes CASSPFADTQYF.

The V and J genes are TRBV5-1 and TRBJ2-1; 7 bases agree with TRBD1. After removal of 0 bases from V and 5 bases from J, the junction contained 2 bases not matched to a gene. Germline-derived CDR1 and CDR2 are SGHRS and YFSETQ. The CDR3 covers 14 residues. The CDR3 coding sequence is TGCGCCAGCAGCTTGGGACAGGGAAACAATGAGCAGTTCTTC. It encodes CASSLGQGNNEQFF. The full variable domain, with the rest looked up from reference TRBV5-1 and TRBJ2-1, is KAGVTQTPRYLIKTRGQQVTLSCSPISGHRSVSWYQQTPGQGLQFLFEYFSETQRNKGNFPGRFSGRQFSNSRSEMNVSTLELGDSALYLCASSLGQGNNEQFFGPGTRLTVL.

The chain carries TRBV6-5 and TRBJ2-3; maybe TRBD2 (5 bases). V lost 6 bases, J lost 2 bases, and 12 bases lay in between. CDR1 is MNHEY, CDR2 SVGAGI, per germline. This CDR3 spans 14 amino acids. The CDR3 sequence: CASRTTINTDTQYF. Written as DNA, the CDR3 is TGTGCCAGCAGAACGACTATAAACACAGATACGCAGTATTTT.

With regard to this clone: A junction boundary mismatches the germline segment, possibly from a read error. This same CDR3 is encoded by further DNA sequences in the sample. The chain couples TRBV7-2 to TRBJ2-6; maybe TRBD2 (5 bases). The CDR3 contains 17 residues. CDR1 SGHTA and CDR2 FQGNSA come from the germline V gene. In DNA, the CDR3 is TGTGCCAGCAGGGATGTTTACTGGACTTCTGGAGCCAACGTCCTGACTTTC. Protein sequence: CASRDVYWTSGANVLTF.

The DNA for the CDR3 is TGTGCCAGCTCACCACAAACCGGGACAGTGACGTACGAGCAGTACTTC. Its protein is CASSPQTGTVTYEQYF. The V and J genes are TRBV18 and TRBJ2-7; 7 bases are a match to TRBD1. The V gene's germline CDR1 is KGHSH and CDR2 LQKENI. CDR3 length: 16 amino acids. Losses at the gene ends were 1 base for V and 4 bases for J; bases not matched to a gene: 10.

The chain uses TRBV2 and TRBJ2-2; D unresolved. This CDR3 region has 13 residues. The germline V and J ends were trimmed by 0 bases and 4 bases, with 3 bases remaining between them. The germline V gene has CDR1 SNHLY and CDR2 FYNNEI. The CDR3 spells CASSEASTGELFF. Written as DNA, the CDR3 is TGTGCCAGCAGTGAAGCCTCCACCGGGGAGCTGTTTTTT.

This chain uses TRBV27 with TRBJ2-7, with 9 bases that match TRBD1. Trimming took 5 bases from V and 4 from J; bases not matched to a gene: 6. This CDR3 has 14 amino acids. Germline CDR1 MNHEY, CDR2 SMNVEV (reference sequence). The CDR3 region has the DNA TGTGCCAGCAGTCCCCGGGACAGGGAATACGAGCAGTACTTC. Amino acid sequence: CASSPRDREYEQYF.

This chain joins TRBV12-5 and TRBJ2-1; 8 bases match TRBD1. V gave up 0 bases and J gave up 9 bases; unmatched junction bases: 4. In germline, CDR1 is LGHNT, CDR2 FRNRAP. This CDR3 is 14 amino acids long. CDR3 sequence: CASGLVAGGVEQFF. In nucleotides, the CDR3 is TGTGCTAGTGGTTTGGTAGCAGGGGGCGTTGAGCAGTTCTTC.

The V gene is TRBV6-6, the J gene TRBJ2-2, with TRBD2 matching over 7 bases. CDR3 length: 16 amino acids. Germline assignment: CDR1 MNHNY and CDR2 SVGAGI (reference sequence). V was pared by 0 bases and J by 4 bases, with 5 bases of the junction left unmatched. CDR3 residues: CASSYSGRVATGELFF. DNA of the CDR3: TGTGCCAGCAGTTACTCGGGGAGGGTGGCCACCGGGGAGCTGTTTTTT.

The V call is TRBV4-3, the J call TRBJ2-1; TRBD2 agrees at 11 bases. The CDR3 extends over 16 amino acids. The V segment lost 0 bases and the J segment 7 bases; nucleotides outside the gene matches: 5. From germline, CDR1 is LGHNA and CDR2 YSLEER. CDR3 nucleotides: TGCGCCAGCAGCCAAGATCTAGCGGGGGGAGGGAATGAGCAGTTCTTC. The encoded protein is CASSQDLAGGGNEQFF.

The chain links TRBV18 to TRBJ2-1; possibly TRBD2 for D (6 bases). Germline CDR1 KGHSH, CDR2 LQKENI. The CDR3 has 12 amino acids. Trimming shortened V by 3 bases and J by 8 bases, and 8 bases separated the two germline ends. The DNA for the CDR3 is TGTGCCAGCTCACCGGAGGGGCATGAGCAGTTCTTC. Protein sequence: CASSPEGHEQFF.

V gene TRBV6-1 combines with J gene TRBJ2-1; D may be TRBD2 (6 bases). V was trimmed by 6 bases and J by 3 bases, leaving 12 bases between them. Per the germline V gene, CDR1 is MNHNS and CDR2 is SASEGT. The CDR3 spans 14 residues. The CDR3 DNA reads TGTGCCAGCAGGCCTCGGGGGAGCTACAATGAGCAGTTCTTC. Its translation is CASRPRGSYNEQFF.

The chain has TRBV7-3 and TRBJ2-5; maybe TRBD2 (6 bases). Germline V gene sequence: CDR1 SGHTA, CDR2 FQGTGA. V lost 2 bases to trimming and J lost 3 bases, with 19 bases between them. The CDR3 is made up of 17 amino acids. Written as DNA, the CDR3 is TGTGCCAGCAGCTTAGGAGGGGTGGTGGTGGTAGAAGAGACCCAGTACTTC. Protein: CASSLGGVVVVEETQYF.

V usage is TRBV5-1 and J usage is TRBJ1-1, with D possibly being TRBD1 (5 bases). Germline V gene data show CDR1 as SGHRS and CDR2 as YFSETQ. There are 19 residues in the CDR3. The V end lost 0 bases, the J end lost 0 bases, and 21 bases lay between the germline ends. For the CDR3, the DNA is TGCGCCAGCAGCTTGGTCTCCTCCCTGGGCAGGGCGGTGAACACTGAAGCTTTCTTT. Translated: CASSLVSSLGRAVNTEAFF.

The rearrangement joins TRBV5-4 to TRBJ1-2, with TRBD1 as a possible D gene (5 bases). From germline, CDR1 is SGHNT and CDR2 YYREEE (reference sequence). This CDR3 has 15 residues. Trimming removed 5 bases at V and 2 bases at J, with 16 bases between. The CDR3 spells CASRDPGTRNYGYTF. The CDR3 coding sequence is TGTGCCAGCAGGGACCCCGGGACTCGGAACTATGGCTACACCTTC.